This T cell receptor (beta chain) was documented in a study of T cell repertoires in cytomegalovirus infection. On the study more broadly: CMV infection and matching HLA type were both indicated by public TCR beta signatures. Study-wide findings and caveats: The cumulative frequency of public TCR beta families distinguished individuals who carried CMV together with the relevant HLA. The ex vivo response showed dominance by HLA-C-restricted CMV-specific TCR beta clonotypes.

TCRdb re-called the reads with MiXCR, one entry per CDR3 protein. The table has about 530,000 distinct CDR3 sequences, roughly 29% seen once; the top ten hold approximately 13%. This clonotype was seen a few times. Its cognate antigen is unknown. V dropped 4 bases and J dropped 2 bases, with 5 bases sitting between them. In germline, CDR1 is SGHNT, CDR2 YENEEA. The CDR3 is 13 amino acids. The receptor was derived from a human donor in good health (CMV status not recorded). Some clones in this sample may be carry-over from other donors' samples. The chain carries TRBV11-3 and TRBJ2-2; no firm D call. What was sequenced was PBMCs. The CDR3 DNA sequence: TGTGCCAGCAGCTCCCGTAACACCGGGGAGCTGTTTTTT. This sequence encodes CASSSRNTGELFF.